These T cell receptor beta chains were read from a single sample in a study of blood T cell repertoires in COVID-19. Method: immunoSEQ multiplex PCR; TCRdb's copy keeps in-frame clones and lacks some. The sample lists approximately 66,000 clones; roughly 90% were seen once. Material: peripheral blood. The origin of the receptors is a woman in her forties or fifties with active or convalescent COVID-19. The CDR3 runs from the conserved cysteine through the conserved F or W. The D gene is left open where the match is weak. Clone size is not always given. Where it is, it says once, few, many or a class for expanded clones.

v_call	d_call	cdr3_length	clone_size	j_call	cdr3_nt	cdr3_aa
TRBV9	NA	15	NA	TRBJ2-6	TGTGCCAGCAGCGTTAAGGCCGGAGTGTCCAACGTCCTGACTTTC	CASSVKAGVSNVLTF
TRBV10-3	NA	13	NA	TRBJ1-1	TGTGCCATCAGGGCAACAGGGCTAGCTGAAGCTTTCTTT	CAIRATGLAEAFF
TRBV7-8	NA	12	once	TRBJ2-3	TGTGCCAGCAGCTTAGTGGGGGGTCTGCAGTATTTT	CASSLVGGLQYF
TRBV7-9	TRBD2	15	NA	TRBJ2-5	TGTGCCAGTGAGGGCGGGAGGGAAGCCATGGAGACCCAGTACTTC	CASEGGREAMETQYF
TRBV5-3	TRBD1	14	NA	TRBJ1-5	TGTGCCAGAAGCTTCGCCAGGAGGACAGGGCCCTTGCATTTT	CARSFARRTGPLHF
TRBV5-1	TRBD2	15	NA	TRBJ2-5	TGCGCCAGCAGCACGGGACTAGCGGGAAAAGAGACCCAGTACTTC	CASSTGLAGKETQYF
TRBV9	NA	15	NA	TRBJ2-7	TGTGCCAGCAGCGAGTCTGGCGGGGCCTCCTACGAGCAGTACTTC	CASSESGGASYEQYF
TRBV7-7	TRBD2	15	NA	TRBJ2-1	TGTGCTAGCAGCCAGGGACTAGCGGGATGGAATGAGCAGTTCTTC	CASSQGLAGWNEQFF
TRBV7-9	NA	14	NA	TRBJ2-7	TGTGCCAGCAGCACCTTAGCCTATGCCTACGAGCAGTACTTC	CASSTLAYAYEQYF
TRBV2	TRBD1	14	NA	TRBJ2-7	TGTGCCAGCAGTGCCCGGACAGGGGTAGACGAGCAGTACTTC	CASSARTGVDEQYF
TRBV18	NA	14	NA	TRBJ2-1	TGTGCCAGCTCACCCCCCAGGCCGGGGAATGAGCAGTTCTTC	CASSPPRPGNEQFF
TRBV27	NA	13	NA	TRBJ2-3	TGTGCCAGCAGTTTACGAGGCACAGATACGCAGTATTTT	CASSLRGTDTQYF
TRBV6-4	NA	13	once	TRBJ1-1	TGTGCCAGCAGTGAACAGGAGAACACTGAAGCTTTCTTT	CASSEQENTEAFF
TRBV5-5	TRBD2	17	NA	TRBJ2-3	TGTGCCAGCAGCTTGAGATTCCCGGGAGGGCCTTCAGATACGCAGTATTTT	CASSLRFPGGPSDTQYF
TRBV5-5	TRBD2	15	few	TRBJ2-7	TGTGCCAGCAGTTACGTGGCTAGCGGGCCCTACGAGCAGTACTTC	CASSYVASGPYEQYF
TRBV30	NA	12	few	TRBJ2-7	TGTGCCTGGAGCTTCACTACCTGGGAGCAGTACTTC	CAWSFTTWEQYF
TRBV19	NA	15	NA	TRBJ2-7	TGTGCCAGTAGTATTGGACTCGACGGTGCCTACGAGCAGTACTTC	CASSIGLDGAYEQYF
TRBV13	TRBD2	15	NA	TRBJ2-3	TGTGCCAGCAGCCGACGGACTAGCGAGGCAGATACGCAGTATTTT	CASSRRTSEADTQYF
TRBV24-1	NA	13	NA	TRBJ2-3	TGTGCCACCAGTGAGCAGTACACAGATACGCAGTATTTC	CATSEQYTDTQYF
TRBV5-6	NA	14	NA	TRBJ2-7	TGTGCCAGCAGCTCCTTGGGACGCTCGGGACAAGAGTACTTC	CASSSLGRSGQEYF
TRBV10-3	NA	18	NA	TRBJ2-1	TGTGCCATCAGTGAGTCCCAATATGATCGACGGGTTGGCAATGAGCAGTTCTTC	CAISESQYDRRVGNEQFF
TRBV27	TRBD1	17	once	TRBJ1-2	TGTGCCAGCAGTTTATCGACCGGGACAGGTCTACTGTATGGCTACACCTTC	CASSLSTGTGLLYGYTF
TRBV7-3	TRBD2	14	NA	TRBJ2-7	TGTGCCAGCAGCCCTACTAGCGCGGCGGGTGAGCAGTACTTC	CASSPTSAAGEQYF
TRBV19	NA	15	NA	TRBJ1-1	TGTGCCAGTAGTATAGCTAGACAGATAAACACTGAAGCTTTCTTT	CASSIARQINTEAFF
TRBV5-1	TRBD1	17	NA	TRBJ2-7	TGCGCCAGCAGCCCCACCGGACAGGGGACCTACTCCTACGAGCAGTACTTC	CASSPTGQGTYSYEQYF
TRBV7-9	NA	18	NA	TRBJ2-1	TGTGCCAGCAGCCACCCGCTCGCCCCGGGACAACGAATCGATGAGCAGTTCTTC	CASSHPLAPGQRIDEQFF
TRBV6-1	NA	15	NA	TRBJ2-7	TGTGCCAGCAGTGATTACTCAAGCTTTACCTACGAGCAGTACTTC	CASSDYSSFTYEQYF